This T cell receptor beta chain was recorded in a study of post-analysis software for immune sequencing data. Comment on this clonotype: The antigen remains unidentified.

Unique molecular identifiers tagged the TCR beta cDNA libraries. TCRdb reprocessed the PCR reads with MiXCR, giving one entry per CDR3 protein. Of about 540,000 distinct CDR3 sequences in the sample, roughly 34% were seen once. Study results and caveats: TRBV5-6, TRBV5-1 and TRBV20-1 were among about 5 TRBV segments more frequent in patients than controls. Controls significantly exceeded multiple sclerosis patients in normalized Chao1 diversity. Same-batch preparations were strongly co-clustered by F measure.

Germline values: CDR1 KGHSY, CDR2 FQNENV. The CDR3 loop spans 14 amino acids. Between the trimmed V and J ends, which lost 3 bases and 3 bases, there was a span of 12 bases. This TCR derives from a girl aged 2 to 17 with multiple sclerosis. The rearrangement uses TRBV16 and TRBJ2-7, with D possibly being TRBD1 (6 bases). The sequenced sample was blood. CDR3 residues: CASSQQKQGYEQYF. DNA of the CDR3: TGTGCCAGCAGCCAGCAAAAACAGGGCTACGAGCAGTACTTC.